The 10 T cell receptor beta chains in this list originate from one sample, sequenced in a study of blood T cell repertoires in COVID-19. TCRdb's copy holds only in-frame clones and misses some; the assay was immunoSEQ multiplex PCR. This sample carries 170,000 or so clones, approximately 88% of them seen once, and the ten largest clones take around 7%. The sequencing input was peripheral blood. These receptor sequences come from a woman in her 40s with COVID-19, enrolled during active disease.

This clone was observed a single time. The chain employs TRBV18 and TRBJ2-4, with TRBD2 matching over 10 bases. The CDR3 is made up of 18 amino acids. The germline V gene has CDR1 KGHSH and CDR2 LQKENI. Trimming at V came to 2 bases and at J to 1 base, leaving 8 bases not matched to a gene. The chain's CDR3 is CASSPSSGRVWAKNIQYF. CDR3 DNA sequence: TGTGCCAGCTCACCATCCAGCGGGAGGGTTTGGGCCAAAAACATTCAGTACTTC.

Many counts were recorded for this clone. This chain links TRBV2 with TRBJ1-1, with TRBD1 as a possible D gene (5 bases). Per germline, CDR1 SNHLY and CDR2 FYNNEI. The CDR3 sequence is 13 residues long. V lost 7 bases to trimming and J lost 0 bases, with 9 bases between them. CDR3 loop: CASMQGLNTEAFF. The CDR3 nucleotides are TGTGCCAGCATGCAGGGCCTGAACACTGAAGCTTTCTTT.

The chain recombines TRBV7-9 with TRBJ2-7; 8 bases are a match to TRBD1. Trimming removed 0 bases from V and 6 bases from J; junction bases left unmatched: 1. CDR1 and CDR2 from the germline V gene are SEHNR and FQNEAQ (reference sequence). The CDR3 has 13 amino acids. In nucleotides, the CDR3 is TGTGCCAGCAGCTTAGCTCAGGGGGCCGAGCAGTACTTC. Translation: CASSLAQGAEQYF.

In this sample, this clone turned up once. The chain joins TRBV5-1 to TRBJ1-4, with TRBD1 as a possible D gene (5 bases). Germline V gene lookup returns CDR1 SGHRS and CDR2 YFSETQ. This CDR3 comprises 17 residues. V gave up 4 bases and J gave up 0 bases, with 16 bases separating them. The CDR3 loop reads CASSRRPREATNEKLFF. The CDR3 DNA sequence: TGCGCCAGCAGCCGCCGCCCCAGGGAAGCAACTAATGAAAAACTGTTTTTT.

This chain connects TRBV7-9 to TRBJ1-2, with D possibly TRBD1 on 5 matching bases. The length of the CDR3 is 15 residues. Germline values: CDR1 SEHNR, CDR2 FQNEAQ (reference sequence). Trimming stripped 6 bases from V and 5 bases from J, with 19 bases between. The CDR3 DNA is TGTGCCAGCAGTTTCATGGGGCAGGAGACGTATGGCTACACCTTC. Protein sequence: CASSFMGQETYGYTF.

The genes are TRBV2 and TRBJ2-1, with D maybe TRBD1 (7 bases). This CDR3 has 18 amino acids. In germline, CDR1 is SNHLY, CDR2 FYNNEI. The ends were cut back, 6 bases at V and 8 bases at J, with 29 bases in the middle. CDR3 region: CASSYLRLVNFQGDEQFF. The DNA of the CDR3 is TGTGCCAGCAGCTACTTGAGACTAGTTAATTTTCAGGGGGATGAGCAGTTCTTC.

The chain combines TRBV6-5 with TRBJ1-3; D call uncertain. This CDR3 contains 14 residues. Trimming took off 7 bases at V and 0 bases at J, with 10 bases between the two ends. Looked up from germline, CDR1 is MNHEY and CDR2 is SVGAGI. CDR3 residues: CASTFRSSGNTIYF. The CDR3 DNA reads as TGTGCCAGCACTTTCCGGTCCTCTGGAAACACCATATATTTT.

The rearrangement joins TRBV4-1 to TRBJ1-6; 8 bases match TRBD1. This CDR3 is built from 15 residues. The germline CDR1 and CDR2 sequences are MGHRA and YSYEKL. The J segment lost 7 bases and the V segment lost 2 bases, leaving 4 bases of the junction unmatched. The CDR3: CASSQTGTGNSPLHF. CDR3 sequence (DNA): TGCGCCAGCAGCCAAACGGGGACAGGAAATTCACCCCTCCACTTT.

In this sample, this clone turned up once. This chain connects TRBV14 to TRBJ1-2; D ambiguous. This CDR3 comprises 14 residues. V lost 0 bases and J 8 bases, leaving 13 bases between the germline ends. Germline-derived CDR1 and CDR2 are SGHDN and FVKESK. CDR3 protein: CASSQDREALGYTF. In nucleotides, the CDR3 is TGTGCCAGCAGCCAAGATCGGGAGGCCTTAGGCTACACCTTC.

With regard to this clone: Sequence at one end of the junction differs from germline and may be a read error. The chain combines TRBV15 with TRBJ2-1; the match to TRBD1 covers 8 bases. CDR1 and CDR2 from the germline V gene are LNHNV and YYDKDF (reference sequence). The CDR3 extends over 14 amino acids. The CDR3 loop is CAARQGSTYNEQFF. Here the CDR3 DNA reads TGTGCCGCCAGACAGGGGTCTACCTACAATGAGCAGTTCTTC.